The text below deals with one TCR beta chain. The record originates from a study of blood T cell repertoires in COVID-19. Which cohort a participant joined came from the clinical history participants gave. Symptom resolution, clearance, or two negative PCRs marked the recovered donors of Cohort 3. Assay used: immunoSEQ multiplex PCR; TCRdb lists only in-frame clones, some missing. The table includes more than 250,000 clones, around nine tenths detected once. Germline CDR1 and CDR2: SGHTA and FQGNSA. This CDR3 contains 14 residues. The V end was cut by 6 bases, the J end by 0 bases, with 11 bases between.

Material: PBMCs or T cells enriched from blood (not recorded which). This sequence joins TRBV7-2 and TRBJ2-5; TRBD2 might be the D (6 bases). The sequence came from a woman in her thirties or forties who had recovered from COVID-19. CDR3 sequence reads: CASRNAGYQETQYF. The CDR3 DNA sequence: TGTGCCAGCAGGAACGCGGGGTACCAAGAGACCCAGTACTTC. The full variable domain, its missing parts supplied by reference TRBV7-2 and TRBJ2-5, is GAGVSQSPSNKVTEKGKDVELRCDPISGHTALYWYRQSLGQGLEFLIYFQGNSAPDKSGLPSDRFSAERTGGSVSTLTIQRTQQEDSAVYLCASRNAGYQETQYFGPGTRLLVL.